One T cell receptor (beta chain) is described in this entry. Its antigen is still unknown. CDR3 length equals 14 residues. The V gene's germline CDR1 is SGHAT and CDR2 FQNNGV. V was pared by 1 base and J by 4 bases, with 8 bases between. These data are taken from a study of cytomegalovirus exposure and HLA in healthy donors. Overall study results and limits: What a later analysis reportedly showed was that an Asian-associated ancestry cluster had fewer N-insertions than the 666-donor mean. Based on reports, TCR beta sequences accurately predicted HLA-A and HLA-B alleles for most subjects. Later work found most CMV-associated TCR beta chains apparently HLA-restricted.

A multiplex PCR was run with 60 Vbeta primers and 13 Jbeta primers. TCRdb's table, derived via immunoSEQ multiplex PCR, lists solely in-frame clones and lacks some. Of approximately 150,000 clones in the sample, approximately 77% were seen once. V is TRBV11-2 and J is TRBJ1-5; possible D gene TRBD1, 5 bases. The sample consisted of PBMCs. The TCR comes from a female donor in good health and CMV-seronegative. The CDR3 loop is CASSLAGGNQPQHF. The CDR3 DNA sequence: TGTGCCAGCAGCTTAGCCGGGGGGAATCAGCCCCAGCATTTT.